The clone carrying this TCR beta chain was found a few times. How the authors handled the data: Scientists estimated how many nucleated cells there were by amplifying reference gene primers. Some clones are missing from TCRdb's copy, which holds only in-frame ones; the method was immunoSEQ multiplex PCR. V, J and clone size are taken as reported in that table, and D and trimming were inferred from the DNA itself. This table holds hundreds of thousands of clones, roughly 76% found once. One Seattle source followed patients from active infection through their disease course. CDR1 is SGDLS and CDR2 is YYNGEE in the germline V gene. This CDR3 spans 15 amino acids. Between the trimmed V and J ends, which lost 1 base and 4 bases, there was a span of 14 bases. This entry is derived from a study of blood T cell repertoires in COVID-19.

The chain recombines TRBV9 with TRBJ2-5, with TRBD2 as a possible D gene (6 bases). The receptor's source is a woman aged 80 or over with COVID-19, enrolled during active disease. The sequenced sample was peripheral blood. Here the CDR3 reads CASSVTSSVRETQYF. The CDR3 nucleotides read TGTGCCAGCAGCGTAACTAGCTCAGTGCGAGAGACCCAGTACTTC.